These 26 T cell receptor beta chains were all obtained from the same sample, sequenced in a study of blood T cell repertoires in COVID-19 (dated by TCRdb to 2018 to 2021). The library was made by the immunoSEQ multiplex PCR assay. TCRdb's version of the immuneACCESS table is confined to in-frame rearrangements and falls short of the full clone set. An unresolved V gene accounts for under half of the shortfall where checked; the remainder is of unknown origin. Counted in this sample were about 400,000 clones; approximately 87% of them appeared once. Clones ranked in the top ten supply roughly 9.4% of the sample. What was sequenced was PBMCs or T cells enriched from blood (not recorded which). Every receptor here comes from a woman aged 45 to 65 who had recovered from COVID-19.

This chain connects TRBV18 to TRBJ1-2; TRBD1 is a possible D gene (6 bases). Per germline, CDR1 KGHSH and CDR2 LQKENI. The CDR3 runs to 16 residues. V was clipped by 2 bases and J by 0 bases, with 13 bases between them. Here the CDR3 reads CASSPATGYSNYGYTF. The CDR3 DNA is TGTGCCAGCTCACCAGCTACAGGGTATTCTAACTATGGCTACACCTTC. The whole variable domain, remainder taken from reference TRBV18 and TRBJ1-2, is NAGVMQNPRHLVRRRGQEARLRCSPMKGHSHVYWYRQLPEEGLKFMVYLQKENIIDESGMPKERFSAEFPKEGPSILRIQQVVRGDSAAYFCASSPATGYSNYGYTFGSGTRLTVV.

CDR3 nucleotides: TGCGCCAGCAGCCATTTCTCGGGTATCGGGAACACTGAAGCTTTCTTT. It translates to CASSHFSGIGNTEAFF. The rearrangement uses TRBV4-1 and TRBJ1-1; D unresolved. This CDR3 contains 16 residues. CDR1 MGHRA and CDR2 YSYEKL come from the germline V gene. V gave up 3 bases and J gave up 1 base, with 15 bases separating them.

The genes are TRBV9 and TRBJ1-6; TRBD1 matches 9 bases. Germline V gene sequence: CDR1 SGDLS, CDR2 YYNGEE. The CDR3 sequence is 15 residues long. With V trimmed by 3 bases and J by 10 bases, 8 bases remained unmatched. This CDR3 reads CASSATGTGLSPLHF. The CDR3 DNA follows: TGTGCCAGCAGCGCGACCGGGACAGGGTTATCACCCCTCCACTTT. The full variable domain, its missing parts supplied by reference TRBV9 and TRBJ1-6, is DSGVTQTPKHLITATGQRVTLRCSPRSGDLSVYWYQQSLDQGLQFLIQYYNGEERAKGNILERFSAQQFPDLHSELNLSSLELGDSALYFCASSATGTGLSPLHFGNGTRLTVT.

This rearrangement joins TRBV2 to TRBJ1-1; no reliable D call. The CDR3 length is 12 residues. The germline gives CDR1 SNHLY, CDR2 FYNNEI. Deletions cut 4 bases from V and 3 bases from J, with 6 bases between. The CDR3 sequence is CASSARDTEAFF. CDR3 nucleotide sequence: TGTGCCAGCAGTGCTCGGGACACTGAAGCTTTCTTT.

The J gene is TRBJ2-3, the V gene TRBV2, with TRBD2 identical over 11 bases. The CDR3 extends over 17 amino acids. Per the germline V gene, CDR1 is SNHLY and CDR2 is FYNNEI. V lost 7 bases, J lost 0 bases, and 9 bases stayed unmatched. The CDR3 coding sequence is TGTGCCAGCAAACACGGGGCTAGCGGGGGGAGCACAGATACGCAGTATTTT. Translating it yields CASKHGASGGSTDTQYF.

The rearrangement links TRBV3-1 (or the pseudogene TRBV3-2) to TRBJ1-2, with TRBD1 identical over 7 bases. The J segment lost 2 bases and the V segment lost 8 bases, leaving 5 bases of the junction unmatched. The CDR3 has 13 residues. CDR1 and CDR2 from the germline V gene are LGHDT and YNNKEL (reference sequence). CDR3 DNA sequence: TGTGCCAGCGCAGGGGGAGACAACTATGGCTACACCTTC. Protein: CASAGGDNYGYTF.

The V and J genes are TRBV7-3 and TRBJ2-3; maybe TRBD2 (5 bases). CDR3 length equals 11 residues. Trimming cost V 5 bases and J 9 bases, with 9 bases left between them. Germline CDR1 is SGHTA and CDR2 is FQGTGA. The CDR3 DNA reads TGTGCCAGCAGCGTCGGGGAGACGCAGTATTTT. It codes for CASSVGETQYF.

The chain links TRBV29-1 to TRBJ1-1; D might be TRBD1 (6 bases). The CDR3 runs to 8 residues. The germline V gene has CDR1 SQVTM and CDR2 ANQGSEA. V lost 7 bases and J lost 11, with 8 bases in between. DNA of the CDR3: TGCAGCGGGGACAAGGCTTTCTTT. Translation gives CSGDKAFF.

This clone was seen once. The chain is built from TRBV7-2 and TRBJ2-7; weak D call: TRBD1 (6 bases). The CDR3 extends over 15 amino acids. Trimming removed 3 bases from V and 0 bases from J, with 12 bases in between. CDR1 SGHTA and CDR2 FQGNSA come from the germline V gene. CDR3 loop: CASSFSRDISYEQYF. In nucleotides, the CDR3 is TGTGCCAGCAGCTTCTCCCGGGACATCTCCTACGAGCAGTACTTC.

V and J are TRBV24-1 and TRBJ2-7; D is possibly TRBD2 (6 bases). CDR3 size: 14 residues. V was pared by 2 bases and J by 7 bases, with 14 bases between. From germline, CDR1 is KGHDR and CDR2 SFDVKD. CDR3 amino acids: CATSDSGRAGEQYF. The DNA for the CDR3 is TGTGCCACCAGTGATTCCGGACGAGCGGGTGAGCAGTACTTC.

The CDR3 loop is CASSRREGTGELFF. CDR3 in DNA: TGTGCCAGTAGTAGGAGGGAGGGCACCGGGGAGCTGTTTTTT. This chain links TRBV19 with TRBJ2-2, with 7 bases identical to TRBD2. The V and J ends lost 4 bases and 4 bases, in that order; junction bases with no gene match: 3. Germline V gene lookup returns CDR1 LNHDA and CDR2 SQIVND (reference sequence). This CDR3 spans 14 amino acids.

This sequence joins TRBV9 and TRBJ2-5; 9 nucleotides match TRBD2. The germline V gene encodes CDR1 SGDLS and CDR2 YYNGEE. J lost 1 base, V lost 4 bases, and 2 bases had no gene match. This CDR3 contains 14 residues. The CDR3 coding sequence is TGTGCCAGCAGCCATAGCGGGGGCCAAGAGACCCAGTACTTC. This translates into CASSHSGGQETQYF.

The chain uses TRBV5-4 and TRBJ1-1, with TRBD1 identical over 9 bases. CDR1 is SGHNT, CDR2 YYREEE, per germline (reference sequence). This CDR3 is 15 amino acids long. V dropped 0 bases and J dropped 5; count of bases not matched to a gene: 5. The CDR3 DNA reads TGTGCCAGCAGCTTGGCAAAGACAGGGGGTACTGAAGCTTTCTTT. This codes for CASSLAKTGGTEAFF.

The chain couples TRBV10-3 to TRBJ1-2; perhaps TRBD1 as D (5 bases). Germline V gene data show CDR1 as ENHRY and CDR2 as SYGVKD. Deletions cut 2 bases from V and 8 bases from J, with 15 bases between. The CDR3 is 14 amino acids. CDR3 residues: CAISEPGDLGGYTF. CDR3 DNA sequence: TGTGCCATCAGTGAGCCGGGGGATCTGGGCGGCTACACCTTC.

This chain joins TRBV3-1 (or the pseudogene TRBV3-2) and TRBJ2-6, with D perhaps TRBD1 (7 bases). V lost 4 bases to trimming and J lost 4 bases, with 14 bases between them. The CDR3 extends over 16 amino acids. Germline CDR1 reads LGHDT; CDR2 reads YNNKEL (reference sequence). CDR3 residues: CASSLQGGSGANVLTF. Here the CDR3 DNA reads TGTGCCAGCAGCCTTCAGGGGGGTTCCGGGGCCAACGTCCTGACTTTC.

The chain joins TRBV27 to TRBJ2-7, with D hard to call. Germline lookup yields CDR1 MNHEY and CDR2 SMNVEV (reference sequence). This CDR3 has 17 amino acids. The ends were cut back, 6 bases at V and 2 bases at J, with 23 bases in the middle. CDR3 coding DNA: TGTGCCAGCAGGAAATTCTCCCGCGGTCCCCAAACCTACGAGCAGTACTTC. It translates to CASRKFSRGPQTYEQYF.

This clone was counted only a few times. V is TRBV9 and J is TRBJ2-2; the match to TRBD1 covers 7 bases. Germline loops: CDR1 SGDLS, CDR2 YYNGEE. V shed 0 bases, J shed 6 bases, and the junction held 5 bases outside the gene matches. The CDR3 spans 15 residues. DNA for the CDR3: TGTGCCAGCAGCGTAGCTGGGACAGTAGCCGGGGAGCTGTTTTTT. Residues: CASSVAGTVAGELFF.

The chain recombines TRBV6-6 with TRBJ1-1; D unclear. This CDR3 contains 12 residues. CDR1 is MNHNY, CDR2 SVGAGI, per germline (reference sequence). V was clipped by 6 bases and J by 2 bases, with 7 bases between them. The CDR3 here is CASSVVNTEAFF. In DNA form, the CDR3 reads TGTGCCAGCAGCGTCGTTAACACTGAAGCTTTCTTT.

The gene calls are TRBV5-8 and TRBJ1-6; tentative D call: TRBD1 (6 bases). CDR3 length equals 14 residues. Trimming stripped 0 bases from V and 7 bases from J, with 8 bases between. Germline-derived CDR1 and CDR2 are SGHTS and YDEGEE. For the CDR3, the DNA is TGTGCCAGCAGCTTGGGGGGGCGGAATTCACCCCTCCACTTT. Translated: CASSLGGRNSPLHF.

V usage is TRBV5-1 and J usage is TRBJ2-7; D gene uncertain. This CDR3 has 14 amino acids. CDR1 and CDR2 (germline): SGHRS, YFSETQ. Deletions cut 0 bases from V and 0 bases from J, with 7 bases between. CDR3 DNA sequence: TGCGCCAGCAGCTTGGAGCCATACTCCTACGAGCAGTACTTC. Its translation: CASSLEPYSYEQYF. Complete variable domain (other parts from reference TRBV5-1 and TRBJ2-7): KAGVTQTPRYLIKTRGQQVTLSCSPISGHRSVSWYQQTPGQGLQFLFEYFSETQRNKGNFPGRFSGRQFSNSRSEMNVSTLELGDSALYLCASSLEPYSYEQYFGPGTRLTVT.

V and J are TRBV28 and TRBJ1-1, with unresolved D. This CDR3 is 14 amino acids long. With 6 bases removed from V and 5 bases from J, the gap between germline ends came to 16 bases. The germline CDR1 and CDR2 sequences are MDHEN and SYDVKM. CDR3 sequence reads: CASSSPGGRTEAFF. The CDR3 DNA is TGTGCCAGCAGCTCACCGGGAGGGAGGACTGAAGCTTTCTTT.

V gene TRBV28 combines with J gene TRBJ1-2; maybe TRBD1 (6 bases). The CDR3 contains 14 residues. Germline V gives CDR1 MDHEN, CDR2 SYDVKM. Between the trimmed V and J ends, which lost 8 bases and 4 bases, there was a span of 17 bases. DNA of the CDR3: TGTGCCAGCGAGGGGGTAGGCTCCCTCTATGGCTACACCTTC. Its protein is CASEGVGSLYGYTF.

V usage is TRBV11-3 and J usage is TRBJ2-5, with TRBD1 matching 7 bases. This CDR3 contains 15 residues. Germline V lookup: CDR1 SGHNT, CDR2 YENEEA. With V trimmed by 6 bases and J by 5 bases, 12 bases remained unmatched. Here the CDR3 reads CASSSSRDSEETQYF. The CDR3 bases are TGTGCCAGCAGTTCTTCCCGGGACAGCGAGGAGACCCAGTACTTC.

This chain joins TRBV7-6 and TRBJ2-7; TRBD1 might be the D (5 bases). V lost 3 bases, J lost 2 bases, and 14 bases lay in between. The CDR3 has 15 amino acids. Germline CDR1 and CDR2: SGHVS and FNYEAQ. The CDR3 is CASSLGFRDTYEQYF. The DNA of the CDR3 is TGTGCCAGCAGCTTGGGATTCAGGGATACCTACGAGCAGTACTTC.

The CDR3 reads CAISLGGAETQYF. The CDR3 DNA reads TGTGCCATCAGCTTAGGGGGCGCCGAGACCCAGTACTTC. The V call is TRBV10-3, the J call TRBJ2-5; TRBD1 agrees at 7 bases. In germline, CDR1 is ENHRY, CDR2 SYGVKD. CDR3 length: 13 amino acids. The ends lost 6 bases at V and 5 bases at J; junction bases unmatched: 6.

The chain combines TRBV12-1 with TRBJ2-1; TRBD2 reflects the table's D call only, with no check against the DNA. TRBV12-1 is labeled a pseudogene. This CDR3 region has 16 residues. The CDR3 spells CASSPASGGFYNEQFF. For the CDR3, the DNA is TGTGCCAGCAGCCCCGCTAGCGGTGGGTTTTACAATGAGCAGTTCTTC.